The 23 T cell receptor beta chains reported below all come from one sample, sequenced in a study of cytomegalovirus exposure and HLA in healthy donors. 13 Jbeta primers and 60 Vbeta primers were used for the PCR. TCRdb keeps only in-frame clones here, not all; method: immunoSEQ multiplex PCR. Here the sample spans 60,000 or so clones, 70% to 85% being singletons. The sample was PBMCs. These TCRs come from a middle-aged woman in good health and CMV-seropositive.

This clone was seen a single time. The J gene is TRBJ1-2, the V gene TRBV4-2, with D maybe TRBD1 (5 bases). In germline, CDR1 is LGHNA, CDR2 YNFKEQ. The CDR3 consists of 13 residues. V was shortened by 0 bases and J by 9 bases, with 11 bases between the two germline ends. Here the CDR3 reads CASSQDPGGRYTF. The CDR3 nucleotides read TGTGCCAGCAGCCAAGACCCCGGGGGACGCTACACCTTC.

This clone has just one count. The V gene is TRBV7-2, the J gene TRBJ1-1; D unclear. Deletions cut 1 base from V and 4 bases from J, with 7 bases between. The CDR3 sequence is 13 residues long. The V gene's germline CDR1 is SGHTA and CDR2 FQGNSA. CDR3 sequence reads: CASSLVIGTEAFF. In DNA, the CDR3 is TGTGCCAGCAGCTTAGTAATCGGCACTGAAGCTTTCTTT.

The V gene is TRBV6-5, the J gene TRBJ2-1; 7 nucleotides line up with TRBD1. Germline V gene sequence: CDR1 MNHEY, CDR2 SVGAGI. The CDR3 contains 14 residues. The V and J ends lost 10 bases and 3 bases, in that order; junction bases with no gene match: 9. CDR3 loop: CATFHRDSYNEQFF. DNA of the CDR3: TGTGCCACCTTCCATCGGGACAGCTACAATGAGCAGTTCTTC.

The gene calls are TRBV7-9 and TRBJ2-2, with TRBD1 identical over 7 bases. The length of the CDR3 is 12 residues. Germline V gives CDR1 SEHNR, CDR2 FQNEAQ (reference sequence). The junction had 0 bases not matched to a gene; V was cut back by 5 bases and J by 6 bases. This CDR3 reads CASSQGAGELFF. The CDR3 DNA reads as TGTGCCAGCAGCCAGGGGGCCGGGGAGCTGTTTTTT.

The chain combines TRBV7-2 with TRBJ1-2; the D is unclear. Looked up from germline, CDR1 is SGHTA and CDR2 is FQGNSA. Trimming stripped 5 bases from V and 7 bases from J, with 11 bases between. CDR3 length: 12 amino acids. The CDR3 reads CASSGSLGGYTF. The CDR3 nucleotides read TGTGCCAGCAGCGGGTCTCTAGGTGGCTACACCTTC. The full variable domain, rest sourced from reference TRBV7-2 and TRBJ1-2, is GAGVSQSPSNKVTEKGKDVELRCDPISGHTALYWYRQSLGQGLEFLIYFQGNSAPDKSGLPSDRFSAERTGGSVSTLTIQRTQQEDSAVYLCASSGSLGGYTFGSGTRLTVV.

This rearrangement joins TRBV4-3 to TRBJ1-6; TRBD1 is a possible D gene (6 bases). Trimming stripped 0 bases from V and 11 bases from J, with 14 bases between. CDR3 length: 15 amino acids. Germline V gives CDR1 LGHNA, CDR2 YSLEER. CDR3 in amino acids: CASSQETGIFAPLHF. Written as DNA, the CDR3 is TGCGCCAGCAGCCAAGAAACAGGGATCTTCGCACCCCTCCACTTT.

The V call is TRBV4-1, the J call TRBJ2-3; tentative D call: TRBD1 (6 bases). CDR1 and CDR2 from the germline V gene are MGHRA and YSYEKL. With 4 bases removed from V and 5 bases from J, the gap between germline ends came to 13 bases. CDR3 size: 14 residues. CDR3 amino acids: CASSPPGQKDTQYF. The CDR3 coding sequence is TGCGCCAGCAGCCCCCCAGGACAGAAAGATACGCAGTATTTT.

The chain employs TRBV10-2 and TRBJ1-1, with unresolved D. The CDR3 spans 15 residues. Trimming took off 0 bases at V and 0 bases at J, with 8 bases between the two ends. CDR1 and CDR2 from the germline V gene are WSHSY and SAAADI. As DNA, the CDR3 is TGCGCCAGCAGTGAGTCGACGGGAATGAACACTGAAGCTTTCTTT. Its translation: CASSESTGMNTEAFF.

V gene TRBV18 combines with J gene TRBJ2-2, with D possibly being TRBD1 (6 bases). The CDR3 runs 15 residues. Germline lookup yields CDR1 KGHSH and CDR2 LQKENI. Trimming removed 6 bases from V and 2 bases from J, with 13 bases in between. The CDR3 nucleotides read TGTGCCAGCTCCCGCCGGGACACCAACACCGGGGAGCTGTTTTTT. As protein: CASSRRDTNTGELFF.

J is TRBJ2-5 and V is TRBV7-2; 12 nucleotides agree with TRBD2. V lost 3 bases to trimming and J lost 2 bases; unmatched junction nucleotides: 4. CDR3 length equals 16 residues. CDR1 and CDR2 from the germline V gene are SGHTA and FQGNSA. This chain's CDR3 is CASSLSSGGGQETQYF. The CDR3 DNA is TGTGCCAGCAGCTTGTCTAGCGGGGGGGGACAAGAGACCCAGTACTTC.

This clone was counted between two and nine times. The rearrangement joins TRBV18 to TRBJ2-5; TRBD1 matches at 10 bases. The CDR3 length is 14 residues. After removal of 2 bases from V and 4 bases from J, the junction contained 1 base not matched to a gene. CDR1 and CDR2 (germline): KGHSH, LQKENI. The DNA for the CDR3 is TGTGCCAGCTCACCAGGACAGGGGGGAGAGACCCAGTACTTC. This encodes CASSPGQGGETQYF.

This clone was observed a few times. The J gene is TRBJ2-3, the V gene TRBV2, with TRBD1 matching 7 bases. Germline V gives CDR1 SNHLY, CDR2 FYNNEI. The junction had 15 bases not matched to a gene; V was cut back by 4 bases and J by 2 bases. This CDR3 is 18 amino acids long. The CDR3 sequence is CASSVFWRTTGNTDTQYF. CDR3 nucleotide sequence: TGTGCCAGCAGTGTATTTTGGCGTACGACAGGGAACACAGATACGCAGTATTTT.

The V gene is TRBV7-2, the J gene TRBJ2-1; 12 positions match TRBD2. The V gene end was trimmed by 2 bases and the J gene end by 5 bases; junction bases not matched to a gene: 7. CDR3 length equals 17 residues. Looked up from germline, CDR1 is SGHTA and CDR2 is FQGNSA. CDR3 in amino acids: CASSLTSGGTPNNEQFF. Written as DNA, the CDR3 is TGTGCCAGCAGCTTAACTAGCGGGGGGACCCCTAACAATGAGCAGTTCTTC.

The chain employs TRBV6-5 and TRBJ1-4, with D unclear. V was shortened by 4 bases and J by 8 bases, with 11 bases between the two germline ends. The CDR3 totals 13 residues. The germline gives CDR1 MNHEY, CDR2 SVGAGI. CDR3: CASSSHGDEKLFF. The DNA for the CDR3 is TGTGCCAGCAGTTCCCATGGAGACGAAAAACTGTTTTTT.

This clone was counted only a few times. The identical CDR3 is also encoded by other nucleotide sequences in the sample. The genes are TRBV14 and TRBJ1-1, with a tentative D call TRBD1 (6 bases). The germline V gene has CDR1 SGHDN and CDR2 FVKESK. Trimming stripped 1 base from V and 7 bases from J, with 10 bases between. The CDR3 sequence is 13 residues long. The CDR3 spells CASSQVGGGEAFF. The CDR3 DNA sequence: TGTGCCAGCAGCCAAGTAGGGGGGGGTGAAGCTTTCTTT.

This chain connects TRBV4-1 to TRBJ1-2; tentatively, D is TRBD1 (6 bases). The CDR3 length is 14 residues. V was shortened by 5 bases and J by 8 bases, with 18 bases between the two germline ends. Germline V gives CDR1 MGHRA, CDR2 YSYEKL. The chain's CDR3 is CASSRAGTPGGYTF. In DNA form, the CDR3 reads TGCGCCAGCAGCAGGGCCGGGACACCGGGAGGCTACACCTTC.

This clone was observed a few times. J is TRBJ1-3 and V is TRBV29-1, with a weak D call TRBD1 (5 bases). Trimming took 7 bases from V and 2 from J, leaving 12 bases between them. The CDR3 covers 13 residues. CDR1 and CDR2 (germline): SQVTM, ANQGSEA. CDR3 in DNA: TGCAGCGCTTCCCGGGGGACTGGAAACACCATATATTTT. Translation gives CSASRGTGNTIYF.

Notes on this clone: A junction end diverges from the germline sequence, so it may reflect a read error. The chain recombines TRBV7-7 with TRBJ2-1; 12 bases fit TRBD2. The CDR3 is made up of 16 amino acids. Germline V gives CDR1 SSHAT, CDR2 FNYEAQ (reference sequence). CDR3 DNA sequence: TGTGCTAGCAGCCCACTAGCGGGGGGCCTTCACAATGAGCAGTTCTTC. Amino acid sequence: CASSPLAGGLHNEQFF. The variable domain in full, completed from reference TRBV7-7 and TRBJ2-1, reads GAGVSQSPRYKVTKRGQDVTLRCDPISSHATLYWYQQALGQGPEFLTYFNYEAQPDKSGLPSDRFSAERPEGSISTLTIQRTEQRDSAMYRCASSPLAGGLHNEQFFGPGTRLTVL.

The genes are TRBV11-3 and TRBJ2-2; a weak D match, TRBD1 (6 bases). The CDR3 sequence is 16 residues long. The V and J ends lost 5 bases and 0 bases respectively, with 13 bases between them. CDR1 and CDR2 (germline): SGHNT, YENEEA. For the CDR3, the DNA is TGTGCCAGCAGCCCCACGTGGGGGCCGAACACCGGGGAGCTGTTTTTT. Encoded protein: CASSPTWGPNTGELFF.

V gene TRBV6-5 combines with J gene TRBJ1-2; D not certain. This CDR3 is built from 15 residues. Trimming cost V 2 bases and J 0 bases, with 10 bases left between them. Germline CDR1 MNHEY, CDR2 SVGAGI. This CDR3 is CASSYTTNTNYGYTF. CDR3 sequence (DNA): TGTGCCAGCAGTTACACTACAAACACTAACTATGGCTACACCTTC.

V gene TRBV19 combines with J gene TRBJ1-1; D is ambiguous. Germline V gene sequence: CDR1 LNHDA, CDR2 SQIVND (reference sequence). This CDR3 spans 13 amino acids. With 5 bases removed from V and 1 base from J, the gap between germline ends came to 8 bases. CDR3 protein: CASSLLGNTEAFF. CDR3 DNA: TGTGCCAGTAGTTTGCTAGGGAACACTGAAGCTTTCTTT.

The CDR3 DNA reads as TGCGCCAGCAGCCCACCTAAGACAGGACGAACTAACTATGGCTACACCTTC. Protein sequence: CASSPPKTGRTNYGYTF. The chain is built from TRBV4-1 and TRBJ1-2; possible D gene TRBD1, 6 bases. V was pared by 4 bases and J by 0 bases, with 18 bases between. Germline lookup yields CDR1 MGHRA and CDR2 YSYEKL. This CDR3 is built from 17 residues.

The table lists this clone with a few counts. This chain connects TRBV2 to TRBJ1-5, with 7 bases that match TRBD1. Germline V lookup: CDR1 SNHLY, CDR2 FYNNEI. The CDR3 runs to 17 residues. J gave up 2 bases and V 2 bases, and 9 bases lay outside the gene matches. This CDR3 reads CASSEFFGQARNQPQHF. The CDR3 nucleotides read TGTGCCAGCAGTGAATTCTTCGGACAGGCACGCAATCAGCCCCAGCATTTT. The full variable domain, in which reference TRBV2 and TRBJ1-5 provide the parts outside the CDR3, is EPEVTQTPSHQVTQMGQEVILRCVPISNHLYFYWYRQILGQKVEFLVSFYNNEISEKSEIFDDQFSVERPDGSNFTLKIRSTKLEDSAMYFCASSEFFGQARNQPQHFGDGTRLSIL.